These T cell receptor beta chains were read from a single sample in a study of human CD8 memory T cell subsets. Using the 5' RACE reads, TCRdb records one entry per CDR3 protein without DNA. The sample table sets out roughly 8,900 distinct CDR3 sequences. The specimen was CD8+ T cells from PBMCs. These receptors originate from a human donor in good health. Each CDR3 is given with its conserved first and last residue. Not every row has a clone size; where given, it reads once, few, many or a size class.

j_call: TRBJ2-5; clone_size: NA; v_call: TRBV4-2; cdr3_aa: CASSQAASGSLETQYF
j_call: TRBJ2-2; clone_size: NA; v_call: TRBV20-1; cdr3_aa: CSARADSNTGELFF
j_call: TRBJ1-1; clone_size: NA; v_call: TRBV7-8; cdr3_aa: CASSLDFWDTEAFF
j_call: TRBJ2-1; clone_size: NA; v_call: TRBV7-9; cdr3_aa: CASSFGPGQGSDEQFF
j_call: TRBJ2-1; clone_size: NA; v_call: TRBV12-3/TRBV12-4; cdr3_aa: CASRRTLGEQFF
j_call: TRBJ2-7; clone_size: medium-sized; v_call: TRBV7-8; cdr3_aa: CASSLADGPEQYF
j_call: TRBJ2-3; clone_size: NA; v_call: TRBV20-1; cdr3_aa: CSARDRDSTTDTQYF
j_call: TRBJ2-1; clone_size: NA; v_call: TRBV29-1; cdr3_aa: CSASSGIEQFF
j_call: TRBJ1-2; clone_size: NA; v_call: TRBV20-1; cdr3_aa: CSARVPGQGYGYTF
j_call: TRBJ1-1; clone_size: NA; v_call: TRBV4-1; cdr3_aa: CASSRGQGMGTEAFF
j_call: TRBJ2-3; clone_size: NA; v_call: TRBV29-1; cdr3_aa: CSVGTSATDTQYF
j_call: TRBJ2-5; clone_size: NA; v_call: TRBV10-2; cdr3_aa: CASSGELEETQYF
j_call: TRBJ2-3; clone_size: NA; v_call: TRBV7-8; cdr3_aa: CASSSVPGGSDTQYF
j_call: TRBJ2-3; clone_size: NA; v_call: TRBV24-1; cdr3_aa: CATSEGLAGAKINTDTQYF
j_call: TRBJ2-4; clone_size: NA; v_call: TRBV20-1; cdr3_aa: CSASRLGGTKNIQYF
j_call: TRBJ2-1; clone_size: NA; v_call: TRBV15; cdr3_aa: CATSIPGAYNEQFF
j_call: TRBJ2-3; clone_size: NA; v_call: TRBV10-3; cdr3_aa: CAISESRGMADTQYF